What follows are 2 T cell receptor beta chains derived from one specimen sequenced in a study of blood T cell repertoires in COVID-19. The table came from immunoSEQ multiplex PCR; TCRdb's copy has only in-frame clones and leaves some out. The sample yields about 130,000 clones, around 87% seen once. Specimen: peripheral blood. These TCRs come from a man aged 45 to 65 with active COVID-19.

The CDR3 spells CAISPGTGIGYGYTF. The CDR3 nucleotides read TGTGCCATCAGTCCCGGGACAGGGATTGGCTATGGCTACACCTTC. The rearrangement joins TRBV10-3 to TRBJ1-2, with 9 bases aligning to TRBD1. The CDR3 is 15 amino acids. V was clipped by 5 bases and J by 4 bases; unmatched bases: 8. The V gene's germline CDR1 is ENHRY and CDR2 SYGVKD.

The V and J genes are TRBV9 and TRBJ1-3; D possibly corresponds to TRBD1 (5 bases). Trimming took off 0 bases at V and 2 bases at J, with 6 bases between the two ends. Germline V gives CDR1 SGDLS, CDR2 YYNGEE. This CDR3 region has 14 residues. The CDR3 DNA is TGTGCCAGCAGCGTAGAAGGGGCTGGAAACACCATATATTTT. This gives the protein CASSVEGAGNTIYF.